Shown below are 20 T cell receptor beta chains from a single sample sequenced in a study of T cells in Graves' hyperthyroidism and ophthalmopathy. TCR beta CDR3 regions were amplified from RNA. When the TCR CDR3 underwent first-round RT-PCR, the HTBI primer set was used. TCRdb passed the multiplex PCR reads through MiXCR, listing each CDR3 protein once. The sample consists of 540,000 or so distinct CDR3 sequences, 35% to 55% of them appearing once. The material sequenced was peripheral blood or thyroid tissue (not recorded which). The receptors here all came from an adult woman with Graves' disease, either hyperthyroidism or ophthalmopathy (not recorded which).

The V call is TRBV29-1, the J call TRBJ1-1; D is unresolved. CDR1 and CDR2 from the germline V gene are SQVTM and ANQGSEA. This CDR3 contains 13 residues. The germline V and J ends were trimmed by 8 bases and 0 bases, with 13 bases remaining between them. DNA for the CDR3: TGCAGCTTAAGGGCGGGCCTGAACACTGAAGCTTTCTTT. This codes for CSLRAGLNTEAFF.

This chain links TRBV7-8 with TRBJ1-3; 7 positions match TRBD1. The CDR3 is 15 residues long. The germline CDR1 and CDR2 sequences are SGHVS and FQNEAQ. The trim removed 7 bases at V and 6 bases at J, leaving 12 bases unmatched. The CDR3 sequence: CASTIYGTASNTIYF. CDR3 nucleotide sequence: TGTGCCAGCACCATATACGGGACAGCGTCAAACACCATATATTTT.

This chain connects TRBV27 to TRBJ2-7; possible D gene TRBD1, 6 bases. V lost 8 bases and J 0 bases, leaving 14 bases between the germline ends. Germline CDR1 and CDR2: MNHEY and SMNVEV (reference sequence). The CDR3 loop spans 14 amino acids. The CDR3 DNA is TGTGCCAGCGCACAGGGCGAGCTCTCCTACGAGCAGTACTTC. This codes for CASAQGELSYEQYF.

This clonotype has just a few counts. This chain links TRBV6-2 or TRBV6-3 with TRBJ2-7, with D maybe TRBD2 (5 bases). The germline V gene has CDR1 MNHEY and CDR2 SVGEGT. The CDR3 runs 13 residues. V was trimmed by 7 bases and J by 3 bases, leaving 13 bases between them. The CDR3 here is CASTPAEDYEQYF. The CDR3 coding sequence is TGTGCCAGCACCCCAGCGGAGGACTACGAGCAGTACTTC.

Ten or more counts support this clonotype. The J gene is TRBJ1-5, the V gene TRBV12-3 or TRBV12-4; no clear D gene. This CDR3 region has 12 residues. The V and J ends lost 7 bases and 1 base respectively, with 5 bases between them. For the CDR3, the DNA is TGTGCCAGCACCCTAAGCAATCAGCCCCAGCATTTT. It encodes CASTLSNQPQHF.

On this clonotype itself: One end of the junction does not line up with germline, which may come from a read error. V and J are TRBV7-9 and TRBJ2-2, with D possibly matching TRBD2 (5 bases). Per the germline V gene, CDR1 is SEHNR and CDR2 is FQNEAQ (reference sequence). The CDR3 contains 16 residues. In DNA form, the CDR3 reads TGTGCCAGCAGCTGGTCGGGGATACGAGGCACCGGGGAGCTGTCTTTT. Translated, it gives CASSWSGIRGTGELSF.

The chain is built from TRBV7-9 and TRBJ2-7; 8 positions agree with TRBD2. This CDR3 has 15 amino acids. V lost 5 bases, J lost 3 bases, and 9 bases stayed unmatched. Germline V gives CDR1 SEHNR, CDR2 FQNEAQ (reference sequence). The CDR3 DNA reads TGTGCCAGCAGCCAAGGTAGCGGGAAGGACTACGAGCAGTACTTC. This encodes CASSQGSGKDYEQYF.

This clonotype was picked up many times. The genes are TRBV10-3 and TRBJ1-3, with D unresolved. Germline V gene lookup returns CDR1 ENHRY and CDR2 SYGVKD. CDR3 size: 14 residues. The CDR3 bases are TGTGCATCCGAGGGTTCCCTCTCTGGAAACACCATATATTTT. It codes for CASEGSLSGNTIYF.

The chain carries TRBV7-2 and TRBJ1-6, with D tentatively TRBD1 (5 bases). Trimming shortened V by 5 bases and J by 7 bases, and 21 bases separated the two germline ends. This CDR3 contains 17 residues. Germline values: CDR1 SGHTA, CDR2 FQGNSA. The CDR3 is CASSPRGGTPNNSPLHF. For the CDR3, the DNA is TGTGCCAGCAGCCCCCGGGGAGGGACCCCTAACAATTCACCCCTCCACTTT.

Many counts were recorded for this clonotype. This chain links TRBV19 with TRBJ2-7; D not certain. Trimming removed 1 base at V and 2 bases at J, with 6 bases between. Per germline, CDR1 LNHDA and CDR2 SQIVND (reference sequence). This CDR3 is built from 13 residues. This chain's CDR3 is CASSIAETYEQYF. DNA for the CDR3: TGTGCCAGTAGTATAGCGGAGACCTACGAGCAGTACTTC.

The genes are TRBV6-6 and TRBJ1-5, with 8 nucleotides matching TRBD1. This CDR3 region has 14 residues. The trim removed 5 bases at V and 6 bases at J, leaving 6 bases unmatched. Germline values: CDR1 MNHNY, CDR2 SVGAGI (reference sequence). This chain's CDR3 is CASSQQGDRQPQHF. As DNA, the CDR3 is TGTGCCAGCAGTCAACAGGGGGATCGTCAGCCCCAGCATTTT.

The V and J genes are TRBV7-6 and TRBJ2-7, with D possibly TRBD1 on 7 matching bases. The CDR3 spans 16 residues. Looked up from germline, CDR1 is SGHVS and CDR2 is FNYEAQ. The germline V and J ends were trimmed by 4 bases and 4 bases, with 20 bases remaining between them. CDR3 protein: CASSSTSRTGFYEQYF. DNA for the CDR3: TGTGCCAGCAGCTCCACTAGCAGGACAGGTTTTTACGAGCAGTACTTC.

This clonotype has a count of ten or more. The germline gene is not matched at one end of the junction; a read error may be the cause. The chain links TRBV7-2 to TRBJ2-5; 9 nucleotides agree with TRBD1. Germline assignment: CDR1 SGHTA and CDR2 FQGNSA. The CDR3 has 13 residues. The CDR3 loop is CASSPGTGKSLGF. For the CDR3, the DNA is TGTGCCAGCAGCCCTGGGACAGGGAAAAGCTTAGGCTTC.

This clonotype appeared once. An end of the junction differs from the germline gene, which may be a read error. The chain links TRBV5-1 to TRBJ2-1; TRBD2 is a possible D gene (6 bases). The germline V gene has CDR1 SGHRS and CDR2 YFSETQ. The length of the CDR3 is 13 residues. The DNA of the CDR3 is TGTGCCAGCAGCTTCGGGAGTCAAAGTGAGCAGTTCTTC. Protein: CASSFGSQSEQFF.

This clonotype was found a few times. The gene calls are TRBV7-9 and TRBJ2-5, with D perhaps TRBD1 (7 bases). This CDR3 contains 14 residues. Germline CDR1 SEHNR, CDR2 FQNEAQ (reference sequence). V shed 5 bases and J shed 7 bases, with 17 bases lying between them. The CDR3 here is CASSPKEGAGTQYF. The CDR3 DNA follows: TGTGCCAGCAGCCCCAAGGAGGGGGCAGGGACCCAGTACTTC.

The chain has TRBV10-3 and TRBJ2-5, with 9 bases aligning to TRBD2. After removal of 2 bases from V and 3 bases from J, the junction contained 4 bases not matched to a gene. The germline CDR1 and CDR2 sequences are ENHRY and SYGVKD. This CDR3 region has 15 residues. The CDR3, as DNA: TGTGCCATCAGTGAGGGACTAGCGAATAAAGAGACCCAGTACTTC. It specifies CAISEGLANKETQYF.

The sample holds many counts of this clonotype. The chain is built from TRBV11-2 and TRBJ2-5, with unresolved D. This CDR3 has 14 residues. CDR1 and CDR2 (germline): SGHAT, FQNNGV. Between the trimmed V and J ends, which lost 6 bases and 2 bases, there was a span of 13 bases. This CDR3 reads CASSPRFGQETQYF. The CDR3 DNA follows: TGTGCCAGCAGTCCACGTTTCGGGCAAGAGACCCAGTACTTC.

Only a few counts were recorded for this clonotype. The V gene is TRBV5-6, the J gene TRBJ1-5, with 8 bases fitting TRBD1. Germline values: CDR1 SGHDT, CDR2 YYEEEE. The CDR3 is made up of 16 amino acids. V dropped 3 bases and J dropped 2; count of bases not matched to a gene: 7. The CDR3 DNA reads TGTGCCAGCAGCTCCCTGACAGGGGAGGGCAATCAGCCCCAGCATTTT. It translates to CASSSLTGEGNQPQHF.

V gene TRBV7-2 combines with J gene TRBJ1-4; D unclear. There are 14 residues in the CDR3. Trimming left V 5 bases short and J 0 bases short, with 7 bases between. Germline V gene data show CDR1 as SGHTA and CDR2 as FQGNSA. The CDR3 loop reads CASSAGTTNEKLFF. Here the CDR3 DNA reads TGTGCCAGCAGCGCAGGTACAACTAATGAAAAACTGTTTTTT.

This sequence joins TRBV7-9 and TRBJ1-2; 8 nucleotides match TRBD1. V shed 5 bases, J shed 8 bases, and the junction held 10 bases outside the gene matches. Per germline, CDR1 SEHNR and CDR2 FQNEAQ (reference sequence). The CDR3 runs 14 residues. CDR3 sequence (DNA): TGTGCCAGCAGCCTCCCAGGACAGGGCCGCGGCTACACCTTC. Protein sequence: CASSLPGQGRGYTF. The full variable domain, rest sourced from reference TRBV7-9 and TRBJ1-2, is DTGVSQNPRHKITKRGQNVTFRCDPISEHNRLYWYRQTLGQGPEFLTYFQNEAQLEKSRLLSDRFSAERPKGSFSTLEIQRTEQGDSAMYLCASSLPGQGRGYTFGSGTRLTVV.